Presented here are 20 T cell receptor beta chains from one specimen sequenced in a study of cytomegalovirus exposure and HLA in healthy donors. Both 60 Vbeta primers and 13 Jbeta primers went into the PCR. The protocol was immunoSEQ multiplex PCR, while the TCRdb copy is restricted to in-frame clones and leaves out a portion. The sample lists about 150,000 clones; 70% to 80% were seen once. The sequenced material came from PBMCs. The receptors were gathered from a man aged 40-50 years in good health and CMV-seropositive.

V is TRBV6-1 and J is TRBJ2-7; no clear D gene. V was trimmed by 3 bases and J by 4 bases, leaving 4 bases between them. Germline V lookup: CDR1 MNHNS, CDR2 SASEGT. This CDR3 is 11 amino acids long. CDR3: CASSDLYEQYF. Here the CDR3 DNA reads TGTGCCAGCAGTGACTTGTACGAGCAGTACTTC.

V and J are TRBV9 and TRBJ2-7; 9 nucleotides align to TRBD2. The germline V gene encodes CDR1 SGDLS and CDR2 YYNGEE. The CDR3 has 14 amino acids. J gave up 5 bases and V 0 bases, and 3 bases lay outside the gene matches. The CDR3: CASSVVGTSHEQYF. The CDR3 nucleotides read TGTGCCAGCAGCGTAGTCGGGACTAGCCACGAGCAGTACTTC.

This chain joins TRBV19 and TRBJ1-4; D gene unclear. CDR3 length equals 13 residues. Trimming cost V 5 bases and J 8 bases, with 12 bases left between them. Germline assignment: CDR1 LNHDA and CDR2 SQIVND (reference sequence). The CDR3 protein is CASSPPMEEKLFF. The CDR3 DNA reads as TGTGCCAGTAGTCCGCCAATGGAGGAAAAACTGTTTTTT.

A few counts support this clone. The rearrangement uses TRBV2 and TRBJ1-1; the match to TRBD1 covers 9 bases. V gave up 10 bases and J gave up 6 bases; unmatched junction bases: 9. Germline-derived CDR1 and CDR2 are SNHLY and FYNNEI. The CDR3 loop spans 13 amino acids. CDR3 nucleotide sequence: TGTGCCACCCGCCGGGACAGGGAATCTGAAGCTTTCTTT. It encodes CATRRDRESEAFF.

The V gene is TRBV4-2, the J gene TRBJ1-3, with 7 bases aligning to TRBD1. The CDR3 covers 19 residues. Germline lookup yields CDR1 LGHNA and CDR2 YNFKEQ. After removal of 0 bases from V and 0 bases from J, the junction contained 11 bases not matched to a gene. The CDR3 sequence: CASSQESQGRSSSGNTIYF. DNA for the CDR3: TGTGCCAGCAGCCAAGAGTCACAGGGGCGTTCTTCCTCTGGAAACACCATATATTTT.

CDR3 residues: CASTGFQEKLFF. In DNA form, the CDR3 reads TGTGCCAGCACCGGGTTTCAGGAAAAACTGTTTTTT. The genes are TRBV28 and TRBJ1-4; unclear D gene. The CDR3 is made up of 12 amino acids. V lost 7 bases, J lost 8 bases, and 11 bases lay in between. Germline V gene lookup returns CDR1 MDHEN and CDR2 SYDVKM. Variable domain in full (rest from reference TRBV28 and TRBJ1-4): DVKVTQSSRYLVKRTGEKVFLECVQDMDHENMFWYRQDPGLGLRLIYFSYDVKMKEKGDIPEGYSVSREKKERFSLILESASTNQTSMYLCASTGFQEKLFFGSGTQLSVL.

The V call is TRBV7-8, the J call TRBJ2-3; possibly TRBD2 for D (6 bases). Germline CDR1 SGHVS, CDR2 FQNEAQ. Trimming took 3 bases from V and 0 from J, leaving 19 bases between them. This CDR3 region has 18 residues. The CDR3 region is CASSFRLVGAGSTDTQYF. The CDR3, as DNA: TGTGCCAGCAGCTTTCGACTAGTCGGAGCAGGGAGCACAGATACGCAGTATTTT.

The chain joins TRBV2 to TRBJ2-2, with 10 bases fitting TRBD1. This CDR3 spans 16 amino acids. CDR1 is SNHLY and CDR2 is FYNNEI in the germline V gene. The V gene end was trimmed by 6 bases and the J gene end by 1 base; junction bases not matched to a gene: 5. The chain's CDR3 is CASRVGTGVNTGELFF. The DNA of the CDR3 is TGTGCCAGCAGGGTTGGGACAGGGGTGAACACCGGGGAGCTGTTTTTT.

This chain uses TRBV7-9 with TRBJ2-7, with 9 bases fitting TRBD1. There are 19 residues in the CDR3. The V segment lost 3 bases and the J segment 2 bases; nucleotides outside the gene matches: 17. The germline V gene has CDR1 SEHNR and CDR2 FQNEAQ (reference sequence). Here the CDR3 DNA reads TGTGCCAGCAGCTTCTCTGGGACAGGGTCAGGTCTAGACCCCTACGAGCAGTACTTC. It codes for CASSFSGTGSGLDPYEQYF. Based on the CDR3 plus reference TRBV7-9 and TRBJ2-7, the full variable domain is DTGVSQNPRHKITKRGQNVTFRCDPISEHNRLYWYRQTLGQGPEFLTYFQNEAQLEKSRLLSDRFSAERPKGSFSTLEIQRTEQGDSAMYLCASSFSGTGSGLDPYEQYFGPGTRLTVT.

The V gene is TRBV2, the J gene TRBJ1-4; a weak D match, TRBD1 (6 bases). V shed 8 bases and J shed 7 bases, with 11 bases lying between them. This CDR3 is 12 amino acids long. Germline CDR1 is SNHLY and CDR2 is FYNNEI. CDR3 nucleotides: TGTGCCAGCCGGGACATTTCTGAAAAACTGTTTTTT. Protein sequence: CASRDISEKLFF. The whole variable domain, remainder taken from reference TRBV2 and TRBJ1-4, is EPEVTQTPSHQVTQMGQEVILRCVPISNHLYFYWYRQILGQKVEFLVSFYNNEISEKSEIFDDQFSVERPDGSNFTLKIRSTKLEDSAMYFCASRDISEKLFFGSGTQLSVL.

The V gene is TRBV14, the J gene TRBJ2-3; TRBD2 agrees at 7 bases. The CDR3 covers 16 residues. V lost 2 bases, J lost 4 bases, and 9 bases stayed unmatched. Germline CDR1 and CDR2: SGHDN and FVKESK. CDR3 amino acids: CASSQLGGRHPDTQYF. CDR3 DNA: TGTGCCAGCAGCCAATTGGGGGGGAGGCATCCAGATACGCAGTATTTT.

CDR3 bases: TGTGCCAGCAGCATAGCGGGAGGGCCATTCTTGCGCGAGACCCAGTACTTC. Its protein is CASSIAGGPFLRETQYF. V gene TRBV5-4 combines with J gene TRBJ2-5; 11 bases match TRBD2. Germline V lookup: CDR1 SGHNT, CDR2 YYREEE (reference sequence). The junction had 13 bases not matched to a gene; V was cut back by 4 bases and J by 5 bases. There are 17 residues in the CDR3.

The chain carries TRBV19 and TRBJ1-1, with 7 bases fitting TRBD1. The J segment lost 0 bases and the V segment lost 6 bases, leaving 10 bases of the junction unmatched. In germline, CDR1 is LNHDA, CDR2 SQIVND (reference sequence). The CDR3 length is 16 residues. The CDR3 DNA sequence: TGTGCCAGTAGCATGCTGGACAGGCCCATGAACACTGAAGCTTTCTTT. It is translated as CASSMLDRPMNTEAFF. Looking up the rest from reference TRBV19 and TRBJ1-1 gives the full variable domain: DGGITQSPKYLFRKEGQNVTLSCEQNLNHDAMYWYRQDPGQGLRLIYYSQIVNDFQKGDIAEGYSVSREKKESFPLTVTSAQKNPTAFYLCASSMLDRPMNTEAFFGQGTRLTVV.

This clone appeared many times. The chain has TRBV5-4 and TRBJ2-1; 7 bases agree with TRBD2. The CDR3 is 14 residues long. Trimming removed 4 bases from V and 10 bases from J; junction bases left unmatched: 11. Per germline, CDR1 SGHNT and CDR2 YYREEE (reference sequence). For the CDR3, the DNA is TGTGCCAGCAGCAGCCAAGCGGGAAGTAACGAGCAGTTCTTC. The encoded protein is CASSSQAGSNEQFF.

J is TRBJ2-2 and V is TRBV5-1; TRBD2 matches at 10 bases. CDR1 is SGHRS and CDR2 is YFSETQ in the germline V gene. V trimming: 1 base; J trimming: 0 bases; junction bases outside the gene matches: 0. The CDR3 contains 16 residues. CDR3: CASSLLAGANTGELFF. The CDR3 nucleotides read TGCGCCAGCAGCTTGCTAGCGGGGGCGAACACCGGGGAGCTGTTTTTT.

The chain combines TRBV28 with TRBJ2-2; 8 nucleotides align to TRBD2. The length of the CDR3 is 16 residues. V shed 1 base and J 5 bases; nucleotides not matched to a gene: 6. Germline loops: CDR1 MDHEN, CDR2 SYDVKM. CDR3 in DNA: TGTGCCAGCAGTTTATCTGAGGGCGGGGGGACCGGGGAGCTGTTTTTT. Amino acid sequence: CASSLSEGGGTGELFF.

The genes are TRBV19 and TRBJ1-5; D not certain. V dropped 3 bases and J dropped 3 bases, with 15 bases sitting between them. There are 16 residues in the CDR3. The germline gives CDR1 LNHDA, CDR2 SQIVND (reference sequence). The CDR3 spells CASSMEARAHNQPQHF. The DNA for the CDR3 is TGTGCCAGTAGTATGGAGGCTAGGGCACACAATCAGCCCCAGCATTTT.

The CDR3 sequence is CASSSIRAEAFF. CDR3 in DNA: TGTGCCAGCAGCTCCATCAGGGCTGAAGCTTTCTTT. The genes are TRBV7-9 and TRBJ1-1; possible D gene TRBD1, 5 bases. Germline CDR1 reads SEHNR; CDR2 reads FQNEAQ (reference sequence). The CDR3 covers 12 residues. V shed 4 bases and J shed 6 bases, with 9 bases lying between them.

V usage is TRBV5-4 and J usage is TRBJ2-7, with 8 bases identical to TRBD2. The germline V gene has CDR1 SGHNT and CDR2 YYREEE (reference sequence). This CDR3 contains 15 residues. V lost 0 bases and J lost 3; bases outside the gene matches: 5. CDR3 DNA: TGTGCCAGCAGCTTGGCCGGACTAGCAAGCTACGAGCAGTACTTC. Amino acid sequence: CASSLAGLASYEQYF.

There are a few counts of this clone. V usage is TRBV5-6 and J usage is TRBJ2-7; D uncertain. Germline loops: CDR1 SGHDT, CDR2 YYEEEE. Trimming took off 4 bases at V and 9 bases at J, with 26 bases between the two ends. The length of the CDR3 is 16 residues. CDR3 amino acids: CASSPPRAATPRVQYF. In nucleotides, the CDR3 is TGTGCCAGCAGCCCACCCCGCGCGGCCACTCCCCGTGTGCAGTACTTC.